This is a list of T cell receptor beta chains from one sample in a study of T cell repertoires in cytomegalovirus infection. TCRdb reprocessed the reads via MiXCR and lists one record per CDR3 protein. The data contain approximately 500,000 distinct CDR3 sequences, around 11% of them singletons. Specimen: PBMCs. The receptors were sampled from a human donor in good health (CMV status not recorded). Some clones in this sample may be carry-over from other donors' samples. The CDR3 runs from the conserved cysteine through the conserved F or W. Each record gives: V gene, D gene, clone size, J gene, CDR3 DNA, CDR3 protein. The D gene is left open where the match is weak. Clone sizes are given selectively: once, few, many, or a class where the clone is expanded.

>TRBV20-1|NA|many|TRBJ2-2
TGCAGTGCTAGATTACTAGGAAAGGACACCGGGGAGCTGTTTTTT
CSARLLGKDTGELFF
>TRBV7-9|TRBD1|many|TRBJ1-3
TGTGCCAGCAGATTGGTGGGACAGCCCTTCGGTGGAAACACCATATATTTT
CASRLVGQPFGGNTIYF
>TRBV12-3/TRBV12-4|NA|many|TRBJ2-5
TGTGCCAGCAGAGACAGGTCGGGACCTCACCAAGAGACCCAGTACTTC
CASRDRSGPHQETQYF
>TRBV29-1|NA|many|TRBJ2-7
TGCAGCGTTGGGGGTGGGCAGGCGACCTACGAGCAGTACTTC
CSVGGGQATYEQYF
>TRBV7-2|NA|few|TRBJ1-4
TGTGCCAGCAGCTTAGGGGGGGGGGGGGGTGAAAAACTGTTTTTT
CASSLGGGGGEKLFF
>TRBV27|TRBD2|many|TRBJ2-7
TGTGCCAGCAGTTCTACTAGCGGAGATTCCTACGAGCAGTACTTC
CASSSTSGDSYEQYF
>TRBV20-1|TRBD1|few|TRBJ1-1
TGCAGTGCTAGAGAGCGGACAGGGGTTATGAACACTGAAGCTTTCTTT
CSARERTGVMNTEAFF
>TRBV11-2|TRBD1|many|TRBJ1-3
TGTGCCAGCAGCAGCCGGGACAGGGGGCATTATGGAAACACCATATATTTT
CASSSRDRGHYGNTIYF
>TRBV2|NA|many|TRBJ1-2
TGTGCCAGCAGTGTAATCAAAAACCCTAACTATGGCTACACCTTC
CASSVIKNPNYGYTF
>TRBV28|NA|few|TRBJ1-5
TGTGCCACGGACACAGGCAATCAGCCCCAGCATTTT
CATDTGNQPQHF
>TRBV7-9|NA|many|TRBJ2-1
TGTGCCAGCAGCTTAAGCGGTTCCCTAATCCATGAGCAGTTCTTC
CASSLSGSLIHEQFF
>TRBV6-1|NA|many|TRBJ1-1
TGTGCCAGCAGTGGAGACATTACCTACACTGAAGCTTTCTTT
CASSGDITYTEAFF
>TRBV3-1|TRBD1|NA|TRBJ2-7
TGTGCCAGCAGCCAAGGGACAGGGCTCCACGAGCAGTACTTC
CASSQGTGLHEQYF
>TRBV7-9|TRBD2|once|TRBJ2-1
TGTGCCAGCAGCTTAGAAGCGGGAAGGCCTCGGAATGAGCAGTTCTTC
CASSLEAGRPRNEQFF
>TRBV18|NA|few|TRBJ1-2
TGTGCCAGCTCACCAAATCAGGCGTCCTATGGCTACACCTTC
CASSPNQASYGYTF
>TRBV5-6|TRBD1|NA|TRBJ2-7
TGTGCCAGCAGCCCGGCCGGACAGGGCTACTACGAGCAGTACTTC
CASSPAGQGYYEQYF
>TRBV29-1|NA|few|TRBJ1-1
TGCAGCGGGGGCTTGAACACTGAAGCTTTCTTT
CSGGLNTEAFF
>TRBV15|NA|many|TRBJ2-1
TGTGCCACCAGCAGAGATATTGCGGGAAGATGGAATGAGCAGTTCTTC
CATSRDIAGRWNEQFF
>TRBV12-3/TRBV12-4|NA|many|TRBJ2-5
TGTGCCAGCATGCCGGGGGGCCTACTGGAGACCCAGTACTTC
CASMPGGLLETQYF
>TRBV7-9|NA|NA|TRBJ2-1
TGTGCCAGCAGCTCAGGTGGCCTTCAGGGCAATGAGCAGTTCTTC
CASSSGGLQGNEQFF
>TRBV5-1|NA|few|TRBJ1-6
TGCGCCAGCAGCTTGGGGGATAGCTCCTATAATTCACCCCTCCACTTT
CASSLGDSSYNSPLHF
>TRBV20-1|TRBD2|many|TRBJ2-1
TGCAGTGCTAGAGGGGGGACTAGTTTAGATGAGCAGTTCTTC
CSARGGTSLDEQFF
>TRBV6-2/TRBV6-3|NA|many|TRBJ1-5
TGTGCCAGCAGTTACAGGCTGAATAGCAATCAGCCCCAGCATTTT
CASSYRLNSNQPQHF
>TRBV6-1|NA|many|TRBJ2-7
TGTGCCAGCAGTGAAGCACTAGCTTGGGAGCAGTACTTC
CASSEALAWEQYF
>TRBV7-7|TRBD2|few|TRBJ2-2
TGTGCCAGCAGCGCCCGGACTAGCGGGGATAACACCGGGGAGCTGTTTTTT
CASSARTSGDNTGELFF
>TRBV28|NA|many|TRBJ2-4
TGTGCCACCGCCCCGATTACGTTCGCTCTAGCCAAAAACATTCAGTACTTC
CATAPITFALAKNIQYF
>TRBV20-1|TRBD2|NA|TRBJ2-1
TGCAGTGCTCCCACTGGACTAGCGGGAGGTGAGCAGTTCTTC
CSAPTGLAGGEQFF
>TRBV12-3/TRBV12-4|NA|NA|TRBJ2-3
TGTGCCAGCTGTTTTGGGGGACATATCACAGATACGCAGTATTTT
CASCFGGHITDTQYF
>TRBV7-9|NA|NA|TRBJ2-5
TGTGCCAGCAGCACAAATGGAGGGCCAGGCTACCAAGAGACCCAGTACTTC
CASSTNGGPGYQETQYF